One TCR beta chain is described in this entry. V shed 1 base and J shed 0 bases, with 12 bases lying between them. The CDR3 loop spans 16 amino acids. Germline values: CDR1 MGHRA, CDR2 YSYEKL. The assay was immunoSEQ multiplex PCR, and TCRdb's table has in-frame clones only and misses some. Among 28,000 or so clones listed, just under 80% were seen once. The data derive from a study of OX40 agonist ivuxolimab in advanced cancers. The sequence was obtained from an adult with an advanced solid tumor such as melanoma, head and neck, liver or kidney cancer. The chain carries TRBV4-1 and TRBJ2-5; the D gene is possibly TRBD2 (5 bases). The sequencing used CD4+ or CD8+ T cells sorted from blood, collected in a trial of the OX40 agonist ivuxolimab. CDR3 sequence (DNA): TGCGCCAGCAGCCAAGTGGGTAGCGCATACCAAGAGACCCAGTACTTC. It codes for CASSQVGSAYQETQYF.